This T cell receptor beta chain was documented in a study of blood T cell repertoires in COVID-19. Study context: Specimens from acute and convalescent COVID-19 originated in the United States, Italy and Spain. The analysed material was cDNA or gDNA that came from T cells, B-cell-depleted T cells, or PBMCs.

Original processing notes: For nucleated cells, counts were estimated from reference gene primer amplification. Produced via immunoSEQ multiplex PCR; TCRdb's table is partial and in-frame only. D and trimming were read from the DNA, whereas the V and J calls and clone size are those reported in that table. The sample has 110,000 to 150,000 clones, about 90% seen once. This CDR3 is 17 amino acids long. Germline V gene data show CDR1 as LNHDA and CDR2 as SQIVND (reference sequence). Trimming shortened V by 5 bases and J by 4 bases, and 23 bases separated the two germline ends. Sequencing was carried out using peripheral blood. The J gene is TRBJ1-1, the V gene TRBV19, with a weak D call TRBD1 (5 bases). This clonotype originated in a woman older than 75 with acute or convalescent COVID-19. The DNA of the CDR3 is TGTGCCAGTAGTCACTCCGGGACGGGGGTCCCCCTCACTGAAGCTTTCTTT. Protein product: CASSHSGTGVPLTEAFF.